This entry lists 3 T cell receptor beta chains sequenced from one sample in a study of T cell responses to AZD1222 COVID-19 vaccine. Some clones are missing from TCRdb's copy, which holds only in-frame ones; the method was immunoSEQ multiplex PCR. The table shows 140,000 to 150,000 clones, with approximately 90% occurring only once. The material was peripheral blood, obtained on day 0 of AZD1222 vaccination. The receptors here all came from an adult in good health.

CDR3 protein: CASSPGAPTYNEQFF. In DNA, the CDR3 is TGTGCCAGCAGCCCAGGGGCACCCACCTACAATGAGCAGTTCTTC. The chain carries TRBV9 and TRBJ2-1; maybe TRBD1 (6 bases). Deletions cut 4 bases from V and 2 bases from J, with 13 bases between. Germline V lookup: CDR1 SGDLS, CDR2 YYNGEE. The CDR3 runs to 15 residues.

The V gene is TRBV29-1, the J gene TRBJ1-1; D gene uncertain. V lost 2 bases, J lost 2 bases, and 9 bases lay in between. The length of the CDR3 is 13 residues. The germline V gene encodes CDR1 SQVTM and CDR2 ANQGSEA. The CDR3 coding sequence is TGCAGCGTTGAACAATACCAAAACACTGAAGCTTTCTTT. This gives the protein CSVEQYQNTEAFF.

CDR3: CASSPVLTANNSPLHF. The CDR3 DNA follows: TGTGCCAGCTCGCCAGTCCTTACGGCTAATAATTCACCCCTCCACTTT. The chain links TRBV18 to TRBJ1-6; no firm D call. Germline assignment: CDR1 KGHSH and CDR2 LQKENI. Trimming cost V 6 bases and J 5 bases, with 17 bases left between them. CDR3 size: 16 residues.